The clone carrying this T cell receptor beta chain was picked up many times. Its antigen is not known. The data stem from a study of T cell repertoires in cytomegalovirus infection. Using its own MiXCR run on the reads, TCRdb lists one record per CDR3 protein. The sample includes about 140,000 distinct CDR3 sequences, approximately 5.9% seen only once; the top ten take roughly 18%. General study points: Identification of carriers of CMV plus the relevant HLA was performed using cumulative public TCR beta family frequency.

Sequencing was performed on PBMCs. This TCR derives from a human donor in good health (CMV status not recorded). Some clones in this sample may be carry-over from other donors' samples.

CDR3 region: CSVTWTLSYNEQFF. For the CDR3, the DNA is TGCAGCGTAACTTGGACACTTTCCTACAATGAGCAGTTCTTC. The chain is built from TRBV29-1 and TRBJ2-1, with D possibly being TRBD1 (5 bases). The ends were cut back, 6 bases at V and 1 base at J, with 13 bases in the middle. Germline values: CDR1 SQVTM, CDR2 ANQGSEA. The CDR3 covers 14 residues.